The rows below give T cell receptor beta chains drawn from one sample of a study of cytomegalovirus exposure and HLA in healthy donors. Some clones are missing from TCRdb's copy, which holds only in-frame ones; the method was immunoSEQ multiplex PCR. The sample has about 97,000 clones, approximately 80% seen once. Sequencing was performed on PBMCs. The receptors were sampled from a male donor in good health and CMV-seropositive. CDR3s include the opening cysteine and the closing phenylalanine or tryptophan. D genes are given only for firm matches. The size field is filled for only some rows; it gives once, few, many or a size class.

d_gene: NA; j_gene: TRBJ2-5; v_gene: TRBV5-1; abundance: NA; CDR3nt: TGCGCCAGCAGCTTAAACCCGGGACACCCCCAAGAGACCCAGTACTTC; CDR3aa: CASSLNPGHPQETQYF
d_gene: NA; j_gene: TRBJ1-5; v_gene: TRBV5-6; abundance: NA; CDR3nt: TGTGCCAGCAGCTCGAGATTGACAGTTTATAGCAATCAGCCCCAGCATTTT; CDR3aa: CASSSRLTVYSNQPQHF
d_gene: TRBD1; j_gene: TRBJ2-1; v_gene: TRBV7-2; abundance: NA; CDR3nt: TGTGCCAGCAGCTTGGGACAGGGGGTAAGGAAGTTCTTC; CDR3aa: CASSLGQGVRKFF
d_gene: TRBD2; j_gene: TRBJ2-1; v_gene: TRBV2; abundance: few; CDR3nt: TGTGCCAGCAGTGAAAGATGGAGCGGGAGCGACTACAATGAGCAGTTCTTC; CDR3aa: CASSERWSGSDYNEQFF
d_gene: TRBD1; j_gene: TRBJ2-7; v_gene: TRBV27; abundance: NA; CDR3nt: TGTGCCAGCAGTTTAGTGGGACAGGGTAGCGAGCAGTACTTC; CDR3aa: CASSLVGQGSEQYF
d_gene: TRBD1; j_gene: TRBJ1-2; v_gene: TRBV4-3; abundance: NA; CDR3nt: TGCGCCAGCAGCCAAATGAGGGGGCCGATCGGCTACACCTTC; CDR3aa: CASSQMRGPIGYTF
d_gene: TRBD2; j_gene: TRBJ2-5; v_gene: TRBV7-2; abundance: NA; CDR3nt: TGTGCCAGCAGCTTAGTGGTAGCGGGCTTCCAAGAGACCCAGTACTTC; CDR3aa: CASSLVVAGFQETQYF
d_gene: NA; j_gene: TRBJ2-1; v_gene: TRBV4-3; abundance: NA; CDR3nt: TGCGCCAGCAGCCAAGGGGCGGGGAGTGAGCAGTTCTTC; CDR3aa: CASSQGAGSEQFF
d_gene: NA; j_gene: TRBJ2-7; v_gene: TRBV2; abundance: NA; CDR3nt: TGTGCCAGCAGTGAAGGGAAAAGACAGAAGACCTACGAGCAGTACTTC; CDR3aa: CASSEGKRQKTYEQYF
d_gene: NA; j_gene: TRBJ2-4; v_gene: TRBV5-5; abundance: NA; CDR3nt: TGTGCCAGCAGCTCCGGGGAGACCAAAAACATTCAGTACTTC; CDR3aa: CASSSGETKNIQYF
d_gene: NA; j_gene: TRBJ1-1; v_gene: TRBV15; abundance: NA; CDR3nt: TGTGCCACCAGCAGGAATCAGAGGGTAAACACTGAAGCTTTCTTT; CDR3aa: CATSRNQRVNTEAFF
d_gene: NA; j_gene: TRBJ1-2; v_gene: TRBV6-1; abundance: NA; CDR3nt: TGTGCCAGCAGAAGGACAGACAATGGCTACACCTTC; CDR3aa: CASRRTDNGYTF
d_gene: TRBD2; j_gene: TRBJ2-1; v_gene: TRBV2; abundance: NA; CDR3nt: TGTGCCAGCCGGGCGGGACTAGCGGGGTACAATGAGCAGTTCTTC; CDR3aa: CASRAGLAGYNEQFF
d_gene: TRBD2; j_gene: TRBJ2-5; v_gene: TRBV28; abundance: few; CDR3nt: TGTGCCAGCAGTGCCTCTAGCGGGAGGACCTTCAGGTCCCAGTACTTC; CDR3aa: CASSASSGRTFRSQYF
d_gene: TRBD1; j_gene: TRBJ2-5; v_gene: TRBV2; abundance: NA; CDR3nt: TGTGCCAGCAGTGAATGGGGCGACAGGGGGTACCAAGAGACCCAGTACTTC; CDR3aa: CASSEWGDRGYQETQYF
d_gene: NA; j_gene: TRBJ2-1; v_gene: TRBV27; abundance: NA; CDR3nt: TGTGCCAGCAGTTTAAGGGGGAGAGGTGAGCAGTTCTTC; CDR3aa: CASSLRGRGEQFF
d_gene: NA; j_gene: TRBJ2-7; v_gene: TRBV28; abundance: NA; CDR3nt: TGTGCCAGCAGTTCCCCCGGGACATTAGGGGTCGGCGAGCAGTACTTC; CDR3aa: CASSSPGTLGVGEQYF
d_gene: TRBD1; j_gene: TRBJ2-7; v_gene: TRBV15; abundance: few; CDR3nt: TGTGCCACCAGCAACCGGGACAGGTCCTACGAGCAGTACTTC; CDR3aa: CATSNRDRSYEQYF
d_gene: TRBD2; j_gene: TRBJ2-7; v_gene: TRBV27; abundance: NA; CDR3nt: TGTGCCAGCAGTTCAAATAGCGGGAGGGGGGTCTACGAGCAGTACTTC; CDR3aa: CASSSNSGRGVYEQYF
d_gene: TRBD2; j_gene: TRBJ2-3; v_gene: TRBV7-2; abundance: NA; CDR3nt: TGTGCCAGCAGCTCTGGCGGGAGAATCACAGATACGCAGTATTTT; CDR3aa: CASSSGGRITDTQYF
d_gene: NA; j_gene: TRBJ1-2; v_gene: TRBV19; abundance: NA; CDR3nt: TGTGCCAGTAGTAAGCGGACTGGTGACAATGGCTACACCTTC; CDR3aa: CASSKRTGDNGYTF
d_gene: NA; j_gene: TRBJ1-2; v_gene: TRBV7-9; abundance: NA; CDR3nt: TGTTCCAGCAGCTCAGGGACTAATAACTATGGCTACACCTTC; CDR3aa: CSSSSGTNNYGYTF
d_gene: NA; j_gene: TRBJ2-5; v_gene: TRBV2; abundance: NA; CDR3nt: TGTGCCAGCGCAGGCGGGGAGACCCAGTACTTC; CDR3aa: CASAGGETQYF
d_gene: NA; j_gene: TRBJ1-2; v_gene: TRBV27; abundance: NA; CDR3nt: TGTGCCAGCAGTCCCGGGACACTGGCTAGCTATGGCTACACCTTC; CDR3aa: CASSPGTLASYGYTF
d_gene: NA; j_gene: TRBJ2-2; v_gene: TRBV14; abundance: NA; CDR3nt: TGTGCCAGCAGCCACCCCATGGAGGGCGGTCACACCGGGGAGCTGTTTTTT; CDR3aa: CASSHPMEGGHTGELFF
d_gene: NA; j_gene: TRBJ2-3; v_gene: TRBV28; abundance: few; CDR3nt: TGTGCCAGCAGTTTTCGGTCGTCAGATACGCAGTATTTT; CDR3aa: CASSFRSSDTQYF
d_gene: NA; j_gene: TRBJ2-3; v_gene: TRBV5-1; abundance: NA; CDR3nt: TGCGCCAGCAGCTTAGGCGGAGGCCCTAGCACAGATACGCAGTATTTT; CDR3aa: CASSLGGGPSTDTQYF
d_gene: TRBD2; j_gene: TRBJ2-7; v_gene: TRBV4-2; abundance: NA; CDR3nt: TGTGCCAGCAGCCCCCTGTGGAGGACTAGCGCCAGCGAGCAGTACTTC; CDR3aa: CASSPLWRTSASEQYF
d_gene: NA; j_gene: TRBJ2-2; v_gene: TRBV6-6; abundance: NA; CDR3nt: TGTGCCAGCAGTTACCCAGCGGCTCGCACCGGGGAGCTGTTTTTT; CDR3aa: CASSYPAARTGELFF
d_gene: TRBD2; j_gene: TRBJ2-3; v_gene: TRBV4-3; abundance: once; CDR3nt: TGCGCCAGCAGCCAAGCCCCGACTAGCGGGAGCACAGATACGCAGTATTTT; CDR3aa: CASSQAPTSGSTDTQYF
d_gene: NA; j_gene: TRBJ2-7; v_gene: TRBV28; abundance: once; CDR3nt: TGTGCCAGCAGTTTACAGGGAATCTACGAGCAGTACTTC; CDR3aa: CASSLQGIYEQYF
d_gene: TRBD2; j_gene: TRBJ2-1; v_gene: TRBV7-2; abundance: NA; CDR3nt: TGTGCCAGCACCCCGACTAGCGGGAGCAATGAGCAGTTCTTC; CDR3aa: CASTPTSGSNEQFF
d_gene: NA; j_gene: TRBJ1-5; v_gene: TRBV4-1; abundance: NA; CDR3nt: TGCGCCAGCAGCCAAGAAAGACAAAATCCCCAGCATTTT; CDR3aa: CASSQERQNPQHF
d_gene: NA; j_gene: TRBJ2-7; v_gene: TRBV30; abundance: NA; CDR3nt: TGTGCCTGGGGGAGGAATAGAGACTCCTACGAGCAGTACTTC; CDR3aa: CAWGRNRDSYEQYF
d_gene: NA; j_gene: TRBJ2-7; v_gene: TRBV7-9; abundance: NA; CDR3nt: TGTGCCAGCAGCTTAGTAGATAGCGGCGACGAGCAGTACTTC; CDR3aa: CASSLVDSGDEQYF
d_gene: NA; j_gene: TRBJ1-3; v_gene: TRBV6-5; abundance: NA; CDR3nt: TGTGCCAGCAGTCCTCGCTACAGCTCTGGAAACACCATATATTTT; CDR3aa: CASSPRYSSGNTIYF
d_gene: NA; j_gene: TRBJ1-5; v_gene: TRBV7-8; abundance: NA; CDR3nt: TGTGCCAGCAGCCTAGATGCGGGTATTAGCAATCAGCCCCAGCATTTT; CDR3aa: CASSLDAGISNQPQHF
d_gene: TRBD1; j_gene: TRBJ2-5; v_gene: TRBV11-3; abundance: NA; CDR3nt: TGTGCCAGCAGCCCGCGGACAGGAGACTTCGGGACCCAGTACTTC; CDR3aa: CASSPRTGDFGTQYF
d_gene: TRBD1; j_gene: TRBJ2-7; v_gene: TRBV27; abundance: NA; CDR3nt: TGTGCCAGCAGTTTAACGACAGGGGATACCTACGAGCAGTACTTC; CDR3aa: CASSLTTGDTYEQYF
d_gene: TRBD2; j_gene: TRBJ2-7; v_gene: TRBV28; abundance: NA; CDR3nt: TGTGCCAGCAGTTTCTACCGGACTAGCGGCTCCTACGAGCAGTACTTC; CDR3aa: CASSFYRTSGSYEQYF
d_gene: TRBD1; j_gene: TRBJ2-7; v_gene: TRBV28; abundance: NA; CDR3nt: TGTGCCAGCAGTTTCCGGGACAGGGCTAGCCACGAGCAGTACTTC; CDR3aa: CASSFRDRASHEQYF
d_gene: NA; j_gene: TRBJ1-3; v_gene: TRBV19; abundance: NA; CDR3nt: TGTGCCAGTAGTATAGCGGGGTTTGAATCTGGAAACACCATATATTTT; CDR3aa: CASSIAGFESGNTIYF
d_gene: TRBD1; j_gene: TRBJ2-7; v_gene: TRBV2; abundance: few; CDR3nt: TGTGCCGGACAGGGGCTGGGTGAGCAGTACTTC; CDR3aa: CAGQGLGEQYF
d_gene: NA; j_gene: TRBJ1-3; v_gene: TRBV18; abundance: NA; CDR3nt: TGTGCCAGCTCACCACGCCCACAGTCGATCTCTGGAAACACCATATATTTT; CDR3aa: CASSPRPQSISGNTIYF
d_gene: TRBD2; j_gene: TRBJ2-5; v_gene: TRBV28; abundance: few; CDR3nt: TGTGCCAGCAGTTTGCAACTAGCGGGAGTTGAGACCCAGTACTTC; CDR3aa: CASSLQLAGVETQYF
d_gene: NA; j_gene: TRBJ2-7; v_gene: TRBV7-2; abundance: NA; CDR3nt: TGTGCCAGCACCCCTAGGGGGGGGCTCCTGAACCACGAGCAGTACTTC; CDR3aa: CASTPRGGLLNHEQYF
d_gene: TRBD1; j_gene: TRBJ2-7; v_gene: TRBV19; abundance: NA; CDR3nt: TGTGCCAGTAGTTTAGGGGACAGGGGGCTCTACGAGCAGTACTTC; CDR3aa: CASSLGDRGLYEQYF
d_gene: TRBD2; j_gene: TRBJ2-1; v_gene: TRBV5-1; abundance: NA; CDR3nt: TGCGCCAGCAGCCGCGAGCGGGGCCGCGAGCAGTTCTTC; CDR3aa: CASSRERGREQFF
d_gene: TRBD2; j_gene: TRBJ2-3; v_gene: TRBV9; abundance: NA; CDR3nt: TGTGCCAGCAGCGTAGAGCGGACTAGCGACACAGATACGCAGTATTTT; CDR3aa: CASSVERTSDTDTQYF
d_gene: NA; j_gene: TRBJ2-7; v_gene: TRBV19; abundance: NA; CDR3nt: TGTGCCAGTAGTATATCAGCGATGCACTCCTACGAGCAGTACTTC; CDR3aa: CASSISAMHSYEQYF
d_gene: NA; j_gene: TRBJ1-2; v_gene: TRBV18; abundance: NA; CDR3nt: TGTGCCAGCTCACCAGCGGATAACTATGGCTACACCTTC; CDR3aa: CASSPADNYGYTF
d_gene: TRBD1; j_gene: TRBJ2-7; v_gene: TRBV25-1; abundance: few; CDR3nt: TGTGCCAGCAGTGAATGGACAGGGGAGCCCTACGAGCAGTACTTC; CDR3aa: CASSEWTGEPYEQYF
d_gene: NA; j_gene: TRBJ2-1; v_gene: TRBV11-2; abundance: NA; CDR3nt: TGTGCCAGCAGCTTTAGCGAGAGACACAATGAGCAGTTCTTC; CDR3aa: CASSFSERHNEQFF